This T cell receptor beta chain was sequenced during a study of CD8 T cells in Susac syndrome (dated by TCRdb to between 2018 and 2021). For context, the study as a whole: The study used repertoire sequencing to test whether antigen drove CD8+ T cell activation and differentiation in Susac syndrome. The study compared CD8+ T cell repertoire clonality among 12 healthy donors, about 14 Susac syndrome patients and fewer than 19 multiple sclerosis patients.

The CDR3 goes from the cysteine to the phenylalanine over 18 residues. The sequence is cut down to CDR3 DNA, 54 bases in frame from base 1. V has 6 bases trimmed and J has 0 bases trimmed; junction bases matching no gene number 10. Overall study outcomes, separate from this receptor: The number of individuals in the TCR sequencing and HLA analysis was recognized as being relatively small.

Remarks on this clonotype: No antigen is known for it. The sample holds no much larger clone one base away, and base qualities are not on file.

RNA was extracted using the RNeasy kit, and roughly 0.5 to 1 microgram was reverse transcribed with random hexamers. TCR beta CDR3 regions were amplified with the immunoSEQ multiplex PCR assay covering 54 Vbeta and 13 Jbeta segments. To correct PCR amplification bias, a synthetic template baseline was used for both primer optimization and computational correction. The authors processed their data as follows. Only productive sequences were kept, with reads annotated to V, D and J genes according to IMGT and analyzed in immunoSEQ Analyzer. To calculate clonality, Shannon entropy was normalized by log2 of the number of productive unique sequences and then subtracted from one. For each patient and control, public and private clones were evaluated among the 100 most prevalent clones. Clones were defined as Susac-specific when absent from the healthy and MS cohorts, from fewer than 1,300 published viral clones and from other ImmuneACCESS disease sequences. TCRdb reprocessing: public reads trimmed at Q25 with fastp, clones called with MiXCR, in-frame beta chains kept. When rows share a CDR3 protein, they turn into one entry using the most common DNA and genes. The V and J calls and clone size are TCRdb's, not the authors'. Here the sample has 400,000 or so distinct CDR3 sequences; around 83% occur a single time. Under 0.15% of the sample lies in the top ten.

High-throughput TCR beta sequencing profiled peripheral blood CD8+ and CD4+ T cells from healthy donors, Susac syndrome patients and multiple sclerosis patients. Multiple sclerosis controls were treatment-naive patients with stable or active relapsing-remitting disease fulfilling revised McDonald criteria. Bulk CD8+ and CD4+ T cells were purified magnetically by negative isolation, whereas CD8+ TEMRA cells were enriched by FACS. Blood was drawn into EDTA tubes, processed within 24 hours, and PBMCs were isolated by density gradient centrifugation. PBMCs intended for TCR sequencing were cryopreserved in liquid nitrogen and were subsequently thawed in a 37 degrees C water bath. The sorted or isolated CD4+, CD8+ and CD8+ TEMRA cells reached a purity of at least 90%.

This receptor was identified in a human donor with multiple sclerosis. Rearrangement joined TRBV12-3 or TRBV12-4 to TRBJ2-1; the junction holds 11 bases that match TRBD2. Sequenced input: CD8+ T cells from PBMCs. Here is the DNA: TGTGCCAGCAGCCCCGGGACTAGCGGCCAAAGCTCCTACAATGAGCAGTTCTTC. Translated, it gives CASSPGTSGQSSYNEQFF.